The 22 T cell receptor beta chains below were found in one sample sequenced in a study of vaccination and CD4 T cells after COVID-19. The sample's treatment: approximately nine-day PBMC culture with coronavirus spike peptide pools or control peptides (ViraFEST assay). What these receptors recognize is not known. Researchers used the Oncomine TCR Beta short-read assay to sequence DNA from cultured CD4+ T cells. TCRdb recomputed calls from the PCR reads with MiXCR, one row per CDR3 protein. This sample has about 15,000 distinct CDR3 sequences, with 52% found just once. The sample was CD4+ T cells from blood, cultured in vitro. These receptors were taken from a human donor who had recovered from COVID-19.

This clonotype has just a few counts. The chain links TRBV19 to TRBJ1-1; weak D call: TRBD1 (6 bases). The CDR3 contains 14 residues. CDR1 is LNHDA, CDR2 SQIVND, per germline (reference sequence). V was cut by 5 bases and J by 2 bases, with 12 bases left in between. DNA of the CDR3: TGTGCCAGTAGTCTCAGGGGTGGTAACACTGAAGCTTTCTTT. It specifies CASSLRGGNTEAFF.

This clonotype has a handful of counts. The V and J genes are TRBV18 and TRBJ1-2, with no clear D. This CDR3 comprises 13 residues. Germline CDR1 and CDR2: KGHSH and LQKENI. Trimming stripped 1 base from V and 4 bases from J, with 7 bases between. The CDR3 spells CASSPQGAYGYTF. CDR3 coding DNA: TGTGCCAGCTCACCACAGGGTGCCTATGGCTACACCTTC.

This clonotype came up once. The rearrangement uses TRBV7-8 and TRBJ1-5; 8 nucleotides agree with TRBD1. The CDR3 covers 15 residues. Losses at the gene ends were 5 bases for V and 2 bases for J; bases not matched to a gene: 5. In germline, CDR1 is SGHVS, CDR2 FQNEAQ. The CDR3 is CASSPVGQGNQPQHF. CDR3 sequence (DNA): TGTGCCAGCAGCCCGGTGGGACAGGGCAATCAGCCCCAGCATTTT.

V is TRBV20-1 and J is TRBJ2-1; 7 bases agree with TRBD2. The CDR3 sequence is 14 residues long. The J segment lost 6 bases and the V segment lost 5 bases, leaving 10 bases of the junction unmatched. CDR1 is DFQATT and CDR2 is SNEGSKA in the germline V gene (reference sequence). The CDR3: CSAYKSGTTNEQFF. CDR3 coding DNA: TGCAGTGCTTACAAGTCCGGGACTACCAATGAGCAGTTCTTC.

The V call is TRBV6-2 or TRBV6-3, the J call TRBJ1-4; no definite D call. There are 14 residues in the CDR3. Trimming took 9 bases from V and 2 from J, leaving 13 bases between them. Germline V gene lookup returns CDR1 MNHEY and CDR2 SVGEGT. CDR3 bases: TGTGCCAGTAAGGAGAGGTGGACTAATGAAAAACTGTTTTTT. It specifies CASKERWTNEKLFF.

This clonotype showed up just a few times. The genes are TRBV7-6 and TRBJ1-5; a weak D match, TRBD1 (5 bases). Germline V gene data show CDR1 as SGHVS and CDR2 as FNYEAQ. Trimming cost V 5 bases and J 2 bases, with 25 bases left between them. The CDR3 is 19 amino acids. The CDR3 protein is CASSHRQPRDRRGNQPQHF. The CDR3 region has the DNA TGTGCCAGCAGCCACCGCCAGCCCAGGGACCGGAGGGGCAATCAGCCCCAGCATTTT.

This chain uses TRBV11-1 with TRBJ1-1; D gene uncertain. This CDR3 is 17 amino acids long. Between the trimmed V and J ends, which lost 1 base and 1 base, there was a span of 16 bases. Looked up from germline, CDR1 is SGHAT and CDR2 is FQDESV (reference sequence). CDR3 sequence reads: CASSLGLGGGPNTEAFF. DNA of the CDR3: TGTGCCAGCAGCTTAGGTCTAGGAGGAGGACCGAACACTGAAGCTTTCTTT.

The chain is built from TRBV7-2 and TRBJ2-1; D gene unclear. Germline loops: CDR1 SGHTA, CDR2 FQGNSA. This CDR3 is built from 12 residues. Trimming shortened V by 3 bases and J by 14 bases, and 14 bases separated the two germline ends. The CDR3 nucleotides are TGTGCCAGCAGCTTTTTAGACCGCGGAAAGTTCTTC. As protein: CASSFLDRGKFF.

This clonotype was seen only a few times. V usage is TRBV14 and J usage is TRBJ1-6; no reliable D call. Germline lookup yields CDR1 SGHDN and CDR2 FVKESK. With 1 base removed from V and 10 bases from J, the gap between germline ends came to 5 bases. The CDR3 totals 12 residues. The CDR3 reads CASSQVSSPLHF. CDR3 DNA: TGTGCCAGCAGCCAAGTTTCCTCACCCCTCCACTTT.

This chain connects TRBV20-1 to TRBJ1-6, with 7 bases fitting TRBD1. Germline values: CDR1 DFQATT, CDR2 SNEGSKA (reference sequence). The ends lost 0 bases at V and 8 bases at J; junction bases unmatched: 19. This CDR3 is built from 19 residues. In nucleotides, the CDR3 is TGCAGTGCTAGAGAGCGTCGACAGGGACTTTTGGGCCCCGATTCACCCCTCCACTTT. As protein: CSARERRQGLLGPDSPLHF.

This clonotype was detected a few times. CDR3 coding DNA: TGTGCCAGCAGCTTAGCGGGGGGGAACTATGGCTACACCTTC. Translating it yields CASSLAGGNYGYTF. The rearrangement joins TRBV7-8 to TRBJ1-2; the D gene is possibly TRBD1 (5 bases). The CDR3 contains 14 residues. Trimming removed 0 bases from V and 2 bases from J, with 7 bases in between. From germline, CDR1 is SGHVS and CDR2 FQNEAQ.

This chain links TRBV19 with TRBJ2-7; D is uncertain. The CDR3 covers 13 residues. The germline V gene encodes CDR1 LNHDA and CDR2 SQIVND (reference sequence). V lost 3 bases and J lost 5, with 11 bases in between. The CDR3 DNA sequence: TGTGCCAGTAGTATTGGGTCGAAGGACGAGCAGTACTTC. Its protein is CASSIGSKDEQYF.

This clonotype counts as medium-sized. The chain recombines TRBV20-1 with TRBJ1-2; TRBD1 agrees at 7 bases. CDR1 DFQATT and CDR2 SNEGSKA come from the germline V gene (reference sequence). V lost 5 bases to trimming and J lost 6 bases; unmatched junction nucleotides: 6. The CDR3 extends over 12 amino acids. The CDR3 DNA sequence: TGCAGTGCTGATAGACAGGGTGATGGCTACACCTTC. As protein: CSADRQGDGYTF.

The chain uses TRBV12-3 or TRBV12-4 and TRBJ1-3; unclear D gene. This CDR3 has 14 amino acids. Between the trimmed V and J ends, which lost 8 bases and 0 bases, there was a span of 11 bases. The CDR3 loop reads CASRKDGSGNTIYF. The CDR3 nucleotides are TGTGCCAGCCGAAAGGACGGCTCTGGAAACACCATATATTTT.

The sample holds one count of this clonotype. CDR3 coding DNA: TGTGCCAGCAGCACCGGACGAAGCTACGAGCAGTACTTC. Translation gives CASSTGRSYEQYF. The chain links TRBV7-9 to TRBJ2-7; D ambiguous. The germline V gene has CDR1 SEHNR and CDR2 FQNEAQ (reference sequence). CDR3 length: 13 amino acids. V lost 5 bases and J 3 bases, leaving 11 bases between the germline ends. Complete variable domain (other parts from reference TRBV7-9 and TRBJ2-7): DTGVSQNPRHKITKRGQNVTFRCDPISEHNRLYWYRQTLGQGPEFLTYFQNEAQLEKSRLLSDRFSAERPKGSFSTLEIQRTEQGDSAMYLCASSTGRSYEQYFGPGTRLTVT.

The rearrangement uses TRBV20-1 and TRBJ2-1; 7 bases line up with TRBD1. CDR3 length: 12 amino acids. Germline trimming cut 4 bases from V and 3 bases from J; bases unmatched to any gene: 0. The germline V gene encodes CDR1 DFQATT and CDR2 SNEGSKA (reference sequence). CDR3 in amino acids: CSATGGYNEQFF. DNA for the CDR3: TGCAGTGCTACAGGGGGCTACAATGAGCAGTTCTTC.

This sequence joins TRBV27 and TRBJ1-1, with unresolved D. This CDR3 spans 15 amino acids. CDR1 MNHEY and CDR2 SMNVEV come from the germline V gene (reference sequence). V lost 5 bases and J lost 6, with 19 bases in between. CDR3 in amino acids: CASSSRYPIYAEAFF. In nucleotides, the CDR3 is TGTGCCAGCAGTAGCCGGTACCCAATTTATGCTGAAGCTTTCTTT.

The table lists this clonotype with a few counts. The V gene is TRBV6-2 or TRBV6-3, the J gene TRBJ2-5; TRBD2 might be the D (5 bases). This CDR3 comprises 14 residues. Germline CDR1 and CDR2: MNHEY and SVGEGT. Trimming took 6 bases from V and 5 from J, leaving 16 bases between them. As DNA, the CDR3 is TGTGCCAGCAGCCGTGCACCGGAGGTGGAGACCCAGTACTTC. It is translated as CASSRAPEVETQYF.

The chain is built from TRBV12-3 or TRBV12-4 and TRBJ2-5; 9 bases map to TRBD2. The V segment lost 7 bases and the J segment 7 bases; nucleotides outside the gene matches: 13. There are 15 residues in the CDR3. CDR3 nucleotide sequence: TGTGCCAGCAAACGTGCTAGCGGGACTGGGGGGACCCAGTACTTC. Translation: CASKRASGTGGTQYF.

This chain links TRBV19 with TRBJ1-5; D not certain. The CDR3 contains 13 residues. The germline CDR1 and CDR2 sequences are LNHDA and SQIVND (reference sequence). The V gene lost 5 bases and the J gene lost 6 bases, with 11 bases spanning the gap. CDR3 amino acids: CASSFRESQPQHF. CDR3 sequence (DNA): TGTGCCAGTAGTTTCCGGGAAAGTCAGCCCCAGCATTTT.

The rearrangement links TRBV20-1 to TRBJ2-7; 9 bases fit TRBD2. The germline V gene has CDR1 DFQATT and CDR2 SNEGSKA (reference sequence). V lost 4 bases, J lost 0 bases, and 4 bases stayed unmatched. The CDR3 is made up of 14 amino acids. The CDR3, as DNA: TGCAGTGCTATAATTAGCGGGGGCTCCTACGAGCAGTACTTC. This gives the protein CSAIISGGSYEQYF.

The table lists this clonotype with a few counts. The chain links TRBV10-1 to TRBJ2-2; D unclear. Between the trimmed V and J ends, which lost 5 bases and 5 bases, there was a span of 9 bases. The germline V gene has CDR1 WNHNN and CDR2 SYGVQD (reference sequence). The CDR3 consists of 13 residues. The CDR3 nucleotides are TGCGCCAGCAGTTCGTATCCGACCGGGGAGCTGTTTTTT. Its protein product is CASSSYPTGELFF.